This T cell receptor (beta chain) was recorded in a study of control samples from healthy donors and cancer patients. Libraries were prepared by immunoSEQ multiplex PCR; TCRdb keeps only in-frame clonotypes and omits some of them. In the table there are over 150,000 clones, 94% of which are singletons. CDR1 is SNHLY, CDR2 FYNNEI, per germline. The CDR3 extends over 13 amino acids. The V segment lost 1 base and the J segment 8 bases; nucleotides outside the gene matches: 2. The chain has TRBV2 and TRBJ1-2; 9 bases map to TRBD1. The sequence came from a woman between 18 and 29 years old in good health. The sample was blood. The CDR3 DNA reads TGTGCCAGCAGTGAAGGGGGACAGGGCGGCTACACCTTC. Encoded protein: CASSEGGQGGYTF.